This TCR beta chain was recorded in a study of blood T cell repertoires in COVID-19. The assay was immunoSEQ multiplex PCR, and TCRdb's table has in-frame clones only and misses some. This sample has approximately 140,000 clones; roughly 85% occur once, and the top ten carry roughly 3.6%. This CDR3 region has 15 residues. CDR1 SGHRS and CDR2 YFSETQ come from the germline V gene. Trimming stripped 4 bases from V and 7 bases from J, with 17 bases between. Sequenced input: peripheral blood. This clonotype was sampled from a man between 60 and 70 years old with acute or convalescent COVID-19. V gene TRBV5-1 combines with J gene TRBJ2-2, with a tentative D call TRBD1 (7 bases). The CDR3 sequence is CASSGGTARGGELFF. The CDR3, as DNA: TGCGCCAGCAGCGGCGGGACAGCTCGGGGCGGGGAGCTGTTTTTT.